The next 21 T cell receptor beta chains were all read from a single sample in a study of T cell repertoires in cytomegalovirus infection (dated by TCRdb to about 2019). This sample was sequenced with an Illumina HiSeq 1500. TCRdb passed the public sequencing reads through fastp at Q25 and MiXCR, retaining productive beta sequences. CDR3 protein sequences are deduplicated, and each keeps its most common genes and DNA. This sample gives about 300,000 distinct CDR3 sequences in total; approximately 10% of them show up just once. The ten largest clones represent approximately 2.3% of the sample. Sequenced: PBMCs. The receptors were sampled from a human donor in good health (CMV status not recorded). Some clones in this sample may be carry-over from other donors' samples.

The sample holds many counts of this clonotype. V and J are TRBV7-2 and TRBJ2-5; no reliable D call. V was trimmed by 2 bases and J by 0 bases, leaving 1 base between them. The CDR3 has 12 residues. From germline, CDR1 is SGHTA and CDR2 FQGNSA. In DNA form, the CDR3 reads TGTGCCAGCAGCTTATACCAAGAGACCCAGTACTTC. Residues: CASSLYQETQYF.

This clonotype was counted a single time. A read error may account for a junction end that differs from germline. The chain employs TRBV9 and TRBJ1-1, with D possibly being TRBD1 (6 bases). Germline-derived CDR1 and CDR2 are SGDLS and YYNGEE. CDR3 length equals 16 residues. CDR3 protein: CASSVRGGAGGTGAFF. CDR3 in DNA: TGTGCCAGCAGCGTCCGTGGGGGAGCCGGGGGCACTGGAGCTTTCTTT.

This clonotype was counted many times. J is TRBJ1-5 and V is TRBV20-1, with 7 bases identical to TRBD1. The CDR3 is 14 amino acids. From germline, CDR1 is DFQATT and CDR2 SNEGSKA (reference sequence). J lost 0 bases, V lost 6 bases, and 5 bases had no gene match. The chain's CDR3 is CSATGQDSNQPQHF. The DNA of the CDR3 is TGCAGTGCCACTGGACAGGATAGCAATCAGCCCCAGCATTTT.

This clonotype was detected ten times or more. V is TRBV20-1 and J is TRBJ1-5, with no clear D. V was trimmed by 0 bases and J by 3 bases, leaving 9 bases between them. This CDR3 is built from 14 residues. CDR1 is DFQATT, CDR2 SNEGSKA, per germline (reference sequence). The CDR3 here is CSARDKAYNQPQHF. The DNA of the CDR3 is TGCAGTGCTAGAGATAAGGCCTACAATCAGCCCCAGCATTTT.

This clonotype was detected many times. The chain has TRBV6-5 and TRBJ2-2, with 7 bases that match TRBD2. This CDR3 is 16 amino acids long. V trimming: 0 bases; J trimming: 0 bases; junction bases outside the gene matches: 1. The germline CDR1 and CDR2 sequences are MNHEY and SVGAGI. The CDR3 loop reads CASSYSGLSNTGELFF. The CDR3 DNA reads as TGTGCCAGCAGTTACTCGGGACTATCGAACACCGGGGAGCTGTTTTTT.

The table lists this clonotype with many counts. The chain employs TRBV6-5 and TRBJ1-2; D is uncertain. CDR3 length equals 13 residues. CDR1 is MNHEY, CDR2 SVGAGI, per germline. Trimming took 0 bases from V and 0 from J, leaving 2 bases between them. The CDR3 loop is CASSYSSNYGYTF. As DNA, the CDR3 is TGTGCCAGCAGTTACTCCTCTAACTATGGCTACACCTTC.

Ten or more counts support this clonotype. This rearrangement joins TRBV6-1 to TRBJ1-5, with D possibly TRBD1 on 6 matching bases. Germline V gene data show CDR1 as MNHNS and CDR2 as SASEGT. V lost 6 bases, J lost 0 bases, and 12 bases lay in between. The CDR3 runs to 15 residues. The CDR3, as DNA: TGTGCCAGCAGAACGACAGGATATAGCAATCAGCCCCAGCATTTT. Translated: CASRTTGYSNQPQHF.

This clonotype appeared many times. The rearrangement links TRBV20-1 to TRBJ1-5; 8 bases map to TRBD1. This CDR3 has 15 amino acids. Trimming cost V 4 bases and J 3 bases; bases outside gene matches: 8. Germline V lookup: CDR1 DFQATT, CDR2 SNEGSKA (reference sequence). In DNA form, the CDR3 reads TGCAGTGCTACATCAGGGGGCAACGTCAATCAGCCCCAGCATTTT. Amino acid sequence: CSATSGGNVNQPQHF.

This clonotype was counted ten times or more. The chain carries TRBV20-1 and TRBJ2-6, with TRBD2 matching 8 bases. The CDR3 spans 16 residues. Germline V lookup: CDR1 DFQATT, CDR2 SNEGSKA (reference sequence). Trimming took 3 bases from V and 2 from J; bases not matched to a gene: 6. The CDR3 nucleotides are TGCAGTGCTAGTAGGCCGGGGGGGCCTGGGGCCAACGTCCTGACTTTC. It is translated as CSASRPGGPGANVLTF.

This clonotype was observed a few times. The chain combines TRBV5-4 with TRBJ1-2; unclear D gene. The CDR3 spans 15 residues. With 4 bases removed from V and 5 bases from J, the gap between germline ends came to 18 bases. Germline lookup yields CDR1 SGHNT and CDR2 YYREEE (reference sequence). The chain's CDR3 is CASSESPPDIYGYTF. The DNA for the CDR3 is TGTGCCAGCAGCGAGTCCCCCCCGGATATATATGGCTACACCTTC.

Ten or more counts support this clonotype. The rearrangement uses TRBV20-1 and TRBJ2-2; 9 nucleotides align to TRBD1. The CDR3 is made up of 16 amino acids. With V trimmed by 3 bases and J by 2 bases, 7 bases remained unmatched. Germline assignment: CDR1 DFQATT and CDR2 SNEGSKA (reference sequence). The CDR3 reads CSASGPGQGNTGELFF. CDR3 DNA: TGCAGTGCTAGCGGACCGGGACAGGGTAACACCGGGGAGCTGTTTTTT.

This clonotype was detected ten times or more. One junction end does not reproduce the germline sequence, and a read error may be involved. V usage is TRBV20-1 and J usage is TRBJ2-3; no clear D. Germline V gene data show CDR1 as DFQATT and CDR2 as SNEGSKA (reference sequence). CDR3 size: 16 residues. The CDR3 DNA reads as TGCAGTGCCAGAGAGGTCGAGAAGGGATATACAGATACGCAGTATTTT. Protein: CSAREVEKGYTDTQYF.

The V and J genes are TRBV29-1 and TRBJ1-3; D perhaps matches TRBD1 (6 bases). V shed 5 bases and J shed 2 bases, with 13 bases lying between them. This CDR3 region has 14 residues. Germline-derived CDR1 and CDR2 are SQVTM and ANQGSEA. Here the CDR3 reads CSVMNREAGNTIYF. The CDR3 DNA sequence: TGCAGCGTTATGAACAGGGAGGCTGGAAACACCATATATTTT. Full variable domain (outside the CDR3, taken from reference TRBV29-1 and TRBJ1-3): SAVISQKPSRDICQRGTSLTIQCQVDSQVTMMFWYRQQPGQSLTLIATANQGSEATYESGFVIDKFPISRPNLTFSTLTVSNMSPEDSSIYLCSVMNREAGNTIYFGEGSWLTVV.

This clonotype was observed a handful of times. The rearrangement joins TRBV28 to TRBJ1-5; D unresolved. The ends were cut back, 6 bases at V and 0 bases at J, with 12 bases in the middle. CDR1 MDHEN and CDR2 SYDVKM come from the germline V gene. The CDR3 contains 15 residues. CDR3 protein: CASRLGRDSNQPQHF. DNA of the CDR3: TGTGCCAGCAGATTAGGACGGGATAGCAATCAGCCCCAGCATTTT.

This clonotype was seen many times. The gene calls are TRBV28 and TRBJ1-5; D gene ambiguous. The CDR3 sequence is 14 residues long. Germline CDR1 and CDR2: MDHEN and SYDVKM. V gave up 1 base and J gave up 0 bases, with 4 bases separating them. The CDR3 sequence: CASSLFGSNQPQHF. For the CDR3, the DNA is TGTGCCAGCAGTTTATTTGGTAGCAATCAGCCCCAGCATTTT.

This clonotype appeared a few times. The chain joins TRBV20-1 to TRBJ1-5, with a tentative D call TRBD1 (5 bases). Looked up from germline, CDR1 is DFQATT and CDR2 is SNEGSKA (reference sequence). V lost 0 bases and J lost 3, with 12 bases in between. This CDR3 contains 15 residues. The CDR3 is CSARDFSDNNQPQHF. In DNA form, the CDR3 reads TGCAGTGCTAGAGATTTCTCGGACAACAATCAGCCCCAGCATTTT.

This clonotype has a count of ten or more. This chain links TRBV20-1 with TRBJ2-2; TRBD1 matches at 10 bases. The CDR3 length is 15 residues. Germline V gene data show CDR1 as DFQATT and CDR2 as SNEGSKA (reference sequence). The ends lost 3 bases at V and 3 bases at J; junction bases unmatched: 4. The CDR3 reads CSASETGGYTGELFF. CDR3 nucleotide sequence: TGCAGTGCTAGTGAGACAGGGGGCTACACCGGGGAGCTGTTTTTT.

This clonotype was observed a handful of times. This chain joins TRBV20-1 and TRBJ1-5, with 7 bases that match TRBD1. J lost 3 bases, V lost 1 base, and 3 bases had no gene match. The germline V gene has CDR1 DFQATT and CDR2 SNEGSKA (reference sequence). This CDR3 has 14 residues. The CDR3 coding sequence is TGCAGTGCTAGAGGACAGGGATACAATCAGCCCCAGCATTTT. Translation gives CSARGQGYNQPQHF.

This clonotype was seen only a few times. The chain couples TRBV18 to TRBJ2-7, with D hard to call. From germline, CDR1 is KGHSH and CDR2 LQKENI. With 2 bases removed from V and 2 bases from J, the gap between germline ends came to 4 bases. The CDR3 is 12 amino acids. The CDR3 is CASSPAAYEQYF. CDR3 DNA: TGTGCCAGCTCACCAGCGGCCTACGAGCAGTACTTC.

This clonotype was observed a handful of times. CDR3 sequence: CASSPPQNTGELFF. The CDR3 DNA sequence: TGTGCCAGCTCACCACCCCAGAACACCGGGGAGCTGTTTTTT. V and J are TRBV18 and TRBJ2-2, with D uncertain. Between the trimmed V and J ends, which lost 0 bases and 1 base, there was a span of 3 bases. Germline lookup yields CDR1 KGHSH and CDR2 LQKENI. This CDR3 has 14 amino acids.

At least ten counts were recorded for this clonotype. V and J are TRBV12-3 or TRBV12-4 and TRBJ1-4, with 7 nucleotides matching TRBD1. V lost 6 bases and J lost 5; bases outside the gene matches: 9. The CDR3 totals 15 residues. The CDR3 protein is CASSKTNRGNEKLFF. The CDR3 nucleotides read TGTGCCAGCAGCAAAACAAACAGGGGAAATGAAAAACTGTTTTTT.